A single sample is the source of the 8 T cell receptor beta chains below, sequenced in a study of T cell responses to AZD1222 COVID-19 vaccine. Libraries were prepared by immunoSEQ multiplex PCR; TCRdb keeps only in-frame clonotypes and omits some of them. The table lists around 140,000 clones, around 93% of them singletons. This material consisted of peripheral blood, taken 28 days after the second AZD1222 dose. The origin of the receptors is an adult who received the AZD1222 COVID-19 vaccine.

The genes are TRBV28 and TRBJ1-5; TRBD1 matches 11 bases. Germline CDR1 is MDHEN and CDR2 is SYDVKM. This CDR3 has 15 residues. The V segment lost 6 bases and the J segment 6 bases; nucleotides outside the gene matches: 7. DNA for the CDR3: TGTGCCAGCAGGGGGACAGGGGGTGATGTTCAGCCCCAGCATTTT. This translates into CASRGTGGDVQPQHF.

The chain uses TRBV7-2 and TRBJ1-2; 7 nucleotides line up with TRBD1. This CDR3 has 13 residues. Trimming removed 0 bases from V and 7 bases from J; junction bases left unmatched: 2. Germline values: CDR1 SGHTA, CDR2 FQGNSA. CDR3 amino acids: CASSLAGGGGYTF. CDR3 sequence (DNA): TGTGCCAGCAGCTTAGCAGGGGGCGGTGGCTACACCTTC.

V usage is TRBV6-2 or TRBV6-3 and J usage is TRBJ1-1; no firm D call. The CDR3 contains 13 residues. Germline values: CDR1 MNHEY, CDR2 SVGEGT. V lost 2 bases, J lost 4 bases, and 8 bases lay in between. The DNA for the CDR3 is TGTGCCAGCAGTTACGGGCAGGCCACTGAAGCTTTCTTT. Amino acid sequence: CASSYGQATEAFF.

The chain couples TRBV5-6 to TRBJ1-6; D not resolved. The ends were cut back, 1 base at V and 0 bases at J, with 5 bases in the middle. CDR3 length: 15 amino acids. Germline lookup yields CDR1 SGHDT and CDR2 YYEEEE. CDR3 sequence (DNA): TGTGCCAGCAGCTTGACCAACTCCTATAATTCACCCCTCCACTTT. It translates to CASSLTNSYNSPLHF. Complete variable domain (other parts from reference TRBV5-6 and TRBJ1-6): DAGVTQSPTHLIKTRGQQVTLRCSPKSGHDTVSWYQQALGQGPQFIFQYYEEEERQRGNFPDRFSGHQFPNYSSELNVNALLLGDSALYLCASSLTNSYNSPLHFGNGTRLTVT.

This chain uses TRBV5-1 with TRBJ1-2; D may be TRBD1 (6 bases). This CDR3 has 15 residues. The germline CDR1 and CDR2 sequences are SGHRS and YFSETQ. The V end lost 4 bases, the J end lost 2 bases, and 15 bases lay between the germline ends. Here the CDR3 DNA reads TGCGCCAGCAGCCCTATACTGACAGGAAACTATGGCTACACCTTC. This codes for CASSPILTGNYGYTF.

The rearrangement joins TRBV6-2 or TRBV6-3 to TRBJ1-2; 11 nucleotides align to TRBD1. V trimming: 5 bases; J trimming: 6 bases; junction bases outside the gene matches: 5. Per germline, CDR1 MNHEY and CDR2 SVGEGT. The CDR3 has 14 residues. CDR3 nucleotide sequence: TGTGCCAGCAGTCACCAGGGACAGGGGGATGGCTACACCTTC. Its translation: CASSHQGQGDGYTF.

The V call is TRBV11-2, the J call TRBJ1-1; D ambiguous. Germline assignment: CDR1 SGHAT and CDR2 FQNNGV. There are 11 residues in the CDR3. The ends were cut back, 5 bases at V and 4 bases at J, with 5 bases in the middle. CDR3 sequence: CASSAGTEAFF. The CDR3 nucleotides are TGTGCCAGCAGCGCGGGCACTGAAGCTTTCTTT.

CDR3 bases: TGTGCCAGCAGCTTAGGTGCAGCGACTGACTCCTACGAGCAGTACTTC. This codes for CASSLGAATDSYEQYF. This chain links TRBV7-2 with TRBJ2-7, with D hard to call. Trimming took 1 base from V and 0 from J, leaving 13 bases between them. The CDR3 runs to 16 residues. Germline CDR1 reads SGHTA; CDR2 reads FQGNSA.